The 24 T cell receptor beta chains given below trace back to one sample, sequenced in a study of T cell responses to AZD1222 COVID-19 vaccine. TCRdb keeps only in-frame clones here, not all; method: immunoSEQ multiplex PCR. The top ten hold approximately 5.9% of the sample, which has 90,000 to 150,000 clones, roughly 84% seen once. The specimen comprised peripheral blood, sampled on day 0 of AZD1222 vaccination. The receptors derive from an adult in good health.

The CDR3 DNA is TGTGCCAGCACCCAGGGGAGTTTGGGCACTGAAGCTTTCTTT. This gives the protein CASTQGSLGTEAFF. The rearrangement uses TRBV5-5 and TRBJ1-1, with a tentative D call TRBD1 (6 bases). CDR3 length: 14 amino acids. Germline V gene sequence: CDR1 SGHKS, CDR2 YYEKEE (reference sequence). Trimming removed 6 bases from V and 4 bases from J, with 16 bases in between.

The chain carries TRBV3-1 (or the pseudogene TRBV3-2) and TRBJ2-2; the match to TRBD2 covers 11 bases. Germline values: CDR1 LGHDT, CDR2 YNNKEL (reference sequence). Germline trimming cut 4 bases from V and 2 bases from J; bases unmatched to any gene: 3. The length of the CDR3 is 16 residues. The CDR3 nucleotides read TGTGCCAGCAGCCGCGGGACTAGCGGTAACACCGGGGAGCTGTTTTTT. Amino acid sequence: CASSRGTSGNTGELFF.

The V gene is TRBV12-3 or TRBV12-4, the J gene TRBJ1-5, with D perhaps TRBD1 (6 bases). Trimming pared 7 bases from V and 7 bases from J, leaving 14 bases between. The CDR3 has 13 amino acids. The CDR3 spells CASTGGAGQPQHF. CDR3 bases: TGTGCCAGCACGGGGGGCGCAGGGCAGCCCCAGCATTTT.

The rearrangement uses TRBV21-1 and TRBJ1-5. TRBV21-1 is recorded as a pseudogene. The CDR3 spans 19 residues. CDR3 DNA: TGTGCCAGCAGCAAAGCGTCGAATCCCGGGACCCCCGTTGATCAGCCCCAGCATTTT. Translated: CASSKASNPGTPVDQPQHF.

This chain connects TRBV28 to TRBJ1-3, with TRBD1 matching 7 bases. CDR1 and CDR2 (germline): MDHEN, SYDVKM. This CDR3 contains 13 residues. V shed 8 bases, J shed 3 bases, and the junction held 4 bases outside the gene matches. CDR3 sequence (DNA): TGTGCCAGCCGACAGGGCAATGGAAACACCATATATTTT. It encodes CASRQGNGNTIYF.

V and J are TRBV30 and TRBJ1-2, with a weak D call TRBD1 (5 bases). Trimming took 2 bases from V and 4 from J, leaving 11 bases between them. The CDR3 contains 13 residues. From germline, CDR1 is GTSNPN and CDR2 SVGIG (reference sequence). The CDR3 bases are TGTGCCTGGAGTCCGGGGCAGGCCTATGGCTACACCTTC. Protein product: CAWSPGQAYGYTF.

The chain employs TRBV18 and TRBJ2-7, with D possibly TRBD2 on 7 matching bases. The CDR3 totals 12 residues. Trimming took 4 bases from V and 6 from J, leaving 10 bases between them. Germline-derived CDR1 and CDR2 are KGHSH and LQKENI. CDR3 in amino acids: CASSQGGIEQYF. DNA for the CDR3: TGTGCCAGCTCACAGGGGGGGATCGAGCAGTACTTC.

The gene calls are TRBV11-2 and TRBJ1-6; perhaps TRBD1 as D (6 bases). The V end lost 1 base, the J end lost 6 bases, and 7 bases lay between the germline ends. Germline loops: CDR1 SGHAT, CDR2 FQNNGV. CDR3 length: 14 amino acids. The CDR3 DNA reads TGTGCCAGCAGCTTAGCGGGGGCTAATTCACCCCTCCACTTT. Amino acids: CASSLAGANSPLHF.

The chain couples TRBV30 to TRBJ1-6; D unclear. The ends were cut back, 2 bases at V and 8 bases at J, with 10 bases in the middle. This CDR3 is 13 amino acids long. Germline loops: CDR1 GTSNPN, CDR2 SVGIG (reference sequence). CDR3 nucleotide sequence: TGTGCCTGGAGTTCAACGTGGGATTCACCCCTCCACTTT. It encodes CAWSSTWDSPLHF. Full variable domain (rest looked up from reference TRBV30 and TRBJ1-6): SQTIHQWPATLVQPVGSPLSLECTVEGTSNPNLYWYRQAAGRGLQLLFYSVGIGQISSEVPQNLSASRPQDRQFILSSKKLLLSDSGFYLCAWSSTWDSPLHFGNGTRLTVT.

The rearrangement uses TRBV27 and TRBJ2-5; unclear D gene. Trimming shortened V by 8 bases and J by 0 bases, and 16 bases separated the two germline ends. CDR3 length: 15 amino acids. Germline CDR1 and CDR2: MNHEY and SMNVEV (reference sequence). This CDR3 is CASRPLPRDQETQYF. Here the CDR3 DNA reads TGTGCCAGCCGCCCCCTTCCTAGAGACCAAGAGACCCAGTACTTC.

The gene calls are TRBV28 and TRBJ2-1; TRBD1 matches at 8 bases. V lost 2 bases, J lost 9 bases, and 6 bases stayed unmatched. This CDR3 region has 14 residues. Germline V gene lookup returns CDR1 MDHEN and CDR2 SYDVKM. CDR3 amino acids: CASSLTQGAGEQFF. The CDR3 bases are TGTGCCAGCAGTTTAACGCAGGGGGCGGGTGAGCAGTTCTTC.

The chain couples TRBV3-1 (or the pseudogene TRBV3-2) to TRBJ2-1; 7 nucleotides line up with TRBD2. The CDR3 length is 15 residues. Germline CDR1 is LGHDT and CDR2 is YNNKEL (reference sequence). V shed 0 bases and J 9 bases; nucleotides not matched to a gene: 8. For the CDR3, the DNA is TGTGCCAGCAGCCAAGATATGCGGGGGTTGGGTGAGCAGTTCTTC. It codes for CASSQDMRGLGEQFF.

This chain joins TRBV2 and TRBJ1-6; D not certain. Trimming stripped 3 bases from V and 0 bases from J, with 6 bases between. CDR1 SNHLY and CDR2 FYNNEI come from the germline V gene. The CDR3 has 15 amino acids. The CDR3 bases are TGTGCCAGCAGTGATAAGAGCTCCTATAATTCACCCCTCCACTTT. Translation: CASSDKSSYNSPLHF.

V is TRBV10-2 and J is TRBJ2-1, with D unclear. CDR1 is WSHSY and CDR2 is SAAADI in the germline V gene. This CDR3 is 14 amino acids long. Between the trimmed V and J ends, which lost 2 bases and 6 bases, there was a span of 11 bases. CDR3 DNA sequence: TGCGCCAGCAGTGAGGGCAGAAACCTCAATGAGCAGTTCTTC. Translation: CASSEGRNLNEQFF.

The chain carries TRBV12-5 and TRBJ2-1; D not resolved. The germline V gene encodes CDR1 LGHNT and CDR2 FRNRAP. Trimming cost V 6 bases and J 1 base, with 4 bases left between them. This CDR3 is built from 12 residues. CDR3 residues: CASGPSYNEQFF. CDR3 nucleotide sequence: TGTGCTAGTGGCCCGTCCTACAATGAGCAGTTCTTC. Full variable domain (rest looked up from reference TRBV12-5 and TRBJ2-1): DARVTQTPRHKVTEMGQEVTMRCQPILGHNTVFWYRQTMMQGLELLAYFRNRAPLDDSGMPKDRFSAEMPDATLATLKIQPSEPRDSAVYFCASGPSYNEQFFGPGTRLTVL.

V is TRBV7-2 and J is TRBJ1-2; 11 bases map to TRBD1. Trimming at V came to 6 bases and at J to 4 bases, leaving 10 bases not matched to a gene. The CDR3 is 16 residues long. Germline-derived CDR1 and CDR2 are SGHTA and FQGNSA. CDR3 protein: CASRRTGGELVYGYTF. CDR3 DNA sequence: TGTGCCAGCAGACGGACAGGGGGCGAATTGGTCTATGGCTACACCTTC.

The chain joins TRBV6-5 to TRBJ2-7; D possibly corresponds to TRBD1 (5 bases). CDR3 length: 15 amino acids. The germline V gene has CDR1 MNHEY and CDR2 SVGAGI. V was trimmed by 7 bases and J by 0 bases, leaving 16 bases between them. CDR3 sequence reads: CASKRETDPSYEQYF. Here the CDR3 DNA reads TGTGCCAGCAAGCGAGAGACAGATCCCTCCTACGAGCAGTACTTC.

V usage is TRBV12-3 or TRBV12-4 and J usage is TRBJ1-1; D remains ambiguous. CDR3 length: 10 residues. Trimming shortened V by 3 bases and J by 8 bases, and 4 bases separated the two germline ends. CDR3 loop: CASSFSEAFF. CDR3 DNA sequence: TGTGCCAGCAGTTTTTCGGAAGCTTTCTTT.

This clone was recorded only once. CDR3 amino acids: CASSLLSYNSPLHF. The CDR3 DNA reads TGTGCCAGCAGCCTCCTCTCCTATAATTCACCCCTCCACTTT. This chain connects TRBV7-8 to TRBJ1-6; D is ambiguous. Germline lookup yields CDR1 SGHVS and CDR2 FQNEAQ. The CDR3 consists of 14 residues. Trimming shortened V by 5 bases and J by 0 bases, and 5 bases separated the two germline ends.

The chain couples TRBV4-2 to TRBJ1-2; D is undetermined. V was pared by 8 bases and J by 8 bases, with 21 bases between. CDR3 length: 14 amino acids. Looked up from germline, CDR1 is LGHNA and CDR2 is YNFKEQ. The CDR3 spells CASRSPRRGAGYTF. The DNA of the CDR3 is TGTGCCAGCCGTTCCCCCAGGCGGGGTGCGGGCTACACCTTC.

The rearrangement links TRBV7-2 to TRBJ1-3; D call uncertain. With 2 bases removed from V and 0 bases from J, the gap between germline ends came to 5 bases. This CDR3 has 14 amino acids. Germline V lookup: CDR1 SGHTA, CDR2 FQGNSA. DNA of the CDR3: TGTGCCAGCAGCTTAAGGACCTCTGGAAACACCATATATTTT. It translates to CASSLRTSGNTIYF.

The CDR3 sequence is CASTPGTPMNTEAFF. In DNA form, the CDR3 reads TGTGCCAGCACTCCCGGGACGCCAATGAACACTGAAGCTTTCTTT. This sequence joins TRBV6-5 and TRBJ1-1; D possibly corresponds to TRBD1 (5 bases). The CDR3 consists of 15 residues. Trimming cost V 7 bases and J 0 bases, with 15 bases left between them. CDR1 is MNHEY, CDR2 SVGAGI, per germline.

The gene calls are TRBV27 and TRBJ2-7; D remains unclear. V was pared by 3 bases and J by 5 bases, with 8 bases between. Germline lookup yields CDR1 MNHEY and CDR2 SMNVEV (reference sequence). The CDR3 loop spans 12 amino acids. CDR3 protein: CASSFGQNEQYF. CDR3 nucleotides: TGTGCCAGCAGTTTTGGGCAAAACGAGCAGTACTTC.

The chain links TRBV2 to TRBJ2-7, with 11 bases aligning to TRBD2. The CDR3 covers 18 residues. CDR1 is SNHLY and CDR2 is FYNNEI in the germline V gene. Trimming removed 10 bases from V and 1 base from J; junction bases left unmatched: 18. CDR3 sequence reads: CAIFLPPGLAVSSYEQYF. The CDR3 DNA is TGTGCCATTTTTCTGCCCCCGGGACTAGCGGTCTCGTCCTACGAGCAGTACTTC.